These T cell receptor beta chains were read from a single sample in a study of blood T cell repertoires in COVID-19. Assay used: immunoSEQ multiplex PCR; TCRdb lists only in-frame clones, some missing. The table has almost 100,000 clones, around nine tenths seen once. What was sequenced was peripheral blood. These TCRs come from a man over 45 with acute or convalescent COVID-19. Both conserved end residues are part of each CDR3. A D gene is named only where the DNA matches it firmly. The size of a clone is reported for some rows only, either as once, few or many, or as a class for expanded clones.

d_gene: NA; j_gene: TRBJ1-2; v_gene: TRBV6-5; abundance: once; CDR3nt: TGTGCCAGCAGAGCCTCGGGAGGGAGGGACTATGGCTACACCTTC; CDR3aa: CASRASGGRDYGYTF
d_gene: NA; j_gene: TRBJ1-6; v_gene: TRBV6-6; abundance: NA; CDR3nt: TGTGCCAGCAGCCCCGCCTCAGTCTCGGGGGGGTCACCCCTCCACTTT; CDR3aa: CASSPASVSGGSPLHF
d_gene: NA; j_gene: TRBJ2-2; v_gene: TRBV2; abundance: NA; CDR3nt: TGTGCCAGCCAACCGGGACTGACAACCGGGGAGCTGTTTTTT; CDR3aa: CASQPGLTTGELFF
d_gene: NA; j_gene: TRBJ2-3; v_gene: TRBV18; abundance: NA; CDR3nt: TGTGCCAGCTCACCTCAAGGGGGACCTAGCACAGATACGCAGTATTTT; CDR3aa: CASSPQGGPSTDTQYF
d_gene: NA; j_gene: TRBJ1-1; v_gene: TRBV3-1/TRBV3-2; abundance: NA; CDR3nt: TGTGCCAGCAGCCAGAGGTCAAGGAACACTGAAGCTTTCTTT; CDR3aa: CASSQRSRNTEAFF
d_gene: NA; j_gene: TRBJ2-3; v_gene: TRBV21-1; abundance: NA; CDR3nt: TGTGCCAGTCCCGCCAAGGTGAGGGCAAGTCAGTATTTT; CDR3aa: CASPAKVRASQYF
d_gene: TRBD2; j_gene: TRBJ2-2; v_gene: TRBV7-6; abundance: NA; CDR3nt: TGTGCCAGCAGCTTTCCCACGTTACTAGCGGGAGGACCCGACACCGGGGAGCTGTTTTTT; CDR3aa: CASSFPTLLAGGPDTGELFF
d_gene: NA; j_gene: TRBJ2-7; v_gene: TRBV3-1/TRBV3-2; abundance: NA; CDR3nt: TGTGCCAGCAGCCAAGATCCAGGGCCAACCTACGAGCAGTACTTC; CDR3aa: CASSQDPGPTYEQYF
d_gene: TRBD1; j_gene: TRBJ1-1; v_gene: TRBV7-9; abundance: NA; CDR3nt: TGTGCCAGCAGCCATCCCACCGGGACAGGGATAGGTAACACTGAAGCTTTCTTT; CDR3aa: CASSHPTGTGIGNTEAFF
d_gene: NA; j_gene: TRBJ1-2; v_gene: TRBV4-1; abundance: NA; CDR3nt: TGCGCCAGCACCCAGGGGCCTAACTATGGCTACACCTTC; CDR3aa: CASTQGPNYGYTF
d_gene: NA; j_gene: TRBJ2-5; v_gene: TRBV15; abundance: NA; CDR3nt: TGTGCCACCAGCAGAAGCGGGCCGGCCGAGGGGGAGACCCAGTACTTC; CDR3aa: CATSRSGPAEGETQYF
d_gene: NA; j_gene: TRBJ1-2; v_gene: TRBV2; abundance: NA; CDR3nt: TGTGCCAGCAGTGTCCAGGGTGATGGCTACACCTTC; CDR3aa: CASSVQGDGYTF
d_gene: NA; j_gene: TRBJ2-5; v_gene: TRBV18; abundance: NA; CDR3nt: TGTGCCAGCTCACCAGGACAGATGGAGACCCAGTACTTC; CDR3aa: CASSPGQMETQYF
d_gene: TRBD2; j_gene: TRBJ2-1; v_gene: TRBV15; abundance: NA; CDR3nt: TGTGCCACCAGCAGAGATCTAGCGGGAGGCCATGAGCAGTTCTTC; CDR3aa: CATSRDLAGGHEQFF
d_gene: TRBD2; j_gene: TRBJ2-2; v_gene: TRBV3-1/TRBV3-2; abundance: NA; CDR3nt: TGTGCCAGCAGCCAGACTAGCGGGAGATTTCTAGCCGGGGAGCTGTTTTTT; CDR3aa: CASSQTSGRFLAGELFF
d_gene: TRBD1; j_gene: TRBJ2-7; v_gene: TRBV12-3/TRBV12-4; abundance: NA; CDR3nt: TGTGCCAGCAGGAAGACAGGGGGGTACGAGCAGTACTTC; CDR3aa: CASRKTGGYEQYF
d_gene: NA; j_gene: TRBJ1-3; v_gene: TRBV5-4; abundance: NA; CDR3nt: TGTGCCAGCAGCTTGGCGCCCCGAGGACCCTCAGGGGGAAACACCATATATTTT; CDR3aa: CASSLAPRGPSGGNTIYF
d_gene: NA; j_gene: TRBJ1-2; v_gene: TRBV27; abundance: NA; CDR3nt: TGTGCCAGCAGTTTATCTGGACAGAGCTATGGCTACACCTTC; CDR3aa: CASSLSGQSYGYTF
d_gene: NA; j_gene: TRBJ1-2; v_gene: TRBV24-1; abundance: NA; CDR3nt: TGTGCCACCAGTGACACAGCTGGGGCGGCTTACTATGGCTACACCTTC; CDR3aa: CATSDTAGAAYYGYTF
d_gene: NA; j_gene: TRBJ2-3; v_gene: TRBV7-9; abundance: NA; CDR3nt: TGTGCCAGCAGCTTAATTGCGCTGTTTGGAGATACGCAGTATTTT; CDR3aa: CASSLIALFGDTQYF
d_gene: NA; j_gene: TRBJ1-1; v_gene: TRBV7-8; abundance: NA; CDR3nt: TGTGCCAGCAGCCAGGACAGTGAAGCTTTCTTT; CDR3aa: CASSQDSEAFF
d_gene: NA; j_gene: TRBJ2-3; v_gene: TRBV7-9; abundance: NA; CDR3nt: TGTGCCAGCAGCCAATTAGATACGCAGTATTTT; CDR3aa: CASSQLDTQYF
d_gene: TRBD2; j_gene: TRBJ2-5; v_gene: TRBV11-2; abundance: NA; CDR3nt: TGTGCCAGCAGCTTAGAGGGGTTGGCGGGAGGGCCCGGGGAGACCCAGTACTTC; CDR3aa: CASSLEGLAGGPGETQYF
d_gene: NA; j_gene: TRBJ1-1; v_gene: TRBV15; abundance: once; CDR3nt: TGTGCCACCAGCAGGGGGGGAGGCAGGACGGCTGAAGCTTTCTTT; CDR3aa: CATSRGGGRTAEAFF
d_gene: NA; j_gene: TRBJ1-5; v_gene: TRBV6-5; abundance: once; CDR3nt: TGTGCCAGCAGTTGGGGCGGGGTTAATAGCAATCAGCCCCAGCATTTT; CDR3aa: CASSWGGVNSNQPQHF